These 6 T cell receptor beta chains came from one sample sequenced in a study of vaccination effects on CD4 cells after COVID-19. Generated by immunoSEQ multiplex PCR, the TCRdb table keeps only in-frame clones and is missing some. The sample holds tens of thousands of clones, 65% to 85% seen once. Viral peptide pools were used in the ViraFEST assay to expand antigen-specific CD4+ T cells, and sequencing came afterward. Subsequent to roughly 10 days of culture, CD4+ T cells were isolated. Each vaccine recipient was nucleocapsid antibody negative and had no prior SARS-CoV-2 infection. Their target antigens are unknown. The source was CD4+ T cells from PBMCs cultured with HCoV-NL63 spike peptides, collected before COVID-19 vaccination. Receptor source: a human donor who received a COVID-19 vaccine.

The rearrangement links TRBV4-1 to TRBJ2-1, with D possibly being TRBD1 or TRBD2 (5 bases each). The CDR3 sequence is 14 residues long. Germline V gene sequence: CDR1 MGHRA, CDR2 YSYEKL. The V end lost 2 bases, the J end lost 6 bases, and 11 bases lay between the germline ends. CDR3 DNA sequence: TGCGCCAGCAGCCAACTCCGGGACCTCAATGAGCAGTTCTTC. It encodes CASSQLRDLNEQFF.

V and J are TRBV2 and TRBJ1-5; unclear D gene. Trimming took off 7 bases at V and 0 bases at J, with 7 bases between the two ends. Germline assignment: CDR1 SNHLY and CDR2 FYNNEI. The CDR3 is 13 residues long. CDR3 DNA sequence: TGTGCCAGCACCAGTACTAGCAATCAGCCCCAGCATTTT. Protein: CASTSTSNQPQHF.

This rearrangement joins TRBV5-4 to TRBJ2-5; 7 positions agree with TRBD1. This CDR3 has 15 amino acids. Germline lookup yields CDR1 SGHNT and CDR2 YYREEE (reference sequence). Trimming at V came to 4 bases and at J to 1 base, leaving 7 bases not matched to a gene. The CDR3 reads CASSKGQITQETQYF. The CDR3 coding sequence is TGTGCCAGCAGCAAGGGACAGATCACCCAAGAGACCCAGTACTTC.

The V and J genes are TRBV18 and TRBJ2-7, with 8 bases aligning to TRBD2. Germline values: CDR1 KGHSH, CDR2 LQKENI. The CDR3 runs 15 residues. The V segment lost 1 base and the J segment 5 bases; nucleotides outside the gene matches: 7. The CDR3 nucleotides are TGTGCCAGCTCACCACAGGGAGACGGGGGGGACGAGCAGTACGTC. Its protein is CASSPQGDGGDEQYV.

Written as DNA, the CDR3 is TGTGCCAGCACCGGGACAGGCCGCTATGGCTACACCTTC. As protein: CASTGTGRYGYTF. The chain has TRBV6-5 and TRBJ1-2, with TRBD1 matching 8 bases. V dropped 7 bases and J dropped 4; count of bases not matched to a gene: 5. The germline gives CDR1 MNHEY, CDR2 SVGAGI. The CDR3 is 13 residues long.

The chain recombines TRBV30 with TRBJ1-2; unclear D gene. V was trimmed by 0 bases and J by 4 bases, leaving 9 bases between them. The CDR3 is 13 residues long. Germline V gene data show CDR1 as GTSNPN and CDR2 as SVGIG (reference sequence). In nucleotides, the CDR3 is TGTGCCTGGAGTGTAAAGTTCGTCTATGGCTACACCTTC. Protein: CAWSVKFVYGYTF.